Listed here are 23 T cell receptor beta chains from one sample, sequenced in a study of Graves' ophthalmopathy and Graves' hyperthyroidism (dated by TCRdb to the late 2010s). The instrument given in TCRdb is Illumina HiSeq 2000. For repertoire sequencing, TCR beta CDR3 regions were amplified from RNA transcripts. The first round of RT-PCR was done with HTBI primers and the Qiagen OneStep RT-PCR kit, and was followed by a second round of multiplex PCR, then size selection and purification. TCRdb reprocessing: public reads trimmed at Q25 with fastp, clones called with MiXCR, in-frame beta chains kept. Rows matching on CDR3 protein sequence are summarized as one entry with the most common DNA and genes. This sample has 660,000 or so distinct CDR3 sequences in its table, and about 40% of those were observed once. About 3.3% of the sample comes from the top ten. The sample taken for sequencing was peripheral blood. These receptors originate from an adult man with Graves' ophthalmopathy.

This clonotype has only a few counts. The chain has TRBV12-3 or TRBV12-4 and TRBJ2-7; D gene uncertain. The CDR3 loop spans 14 amino acids. Trimming shortened V by 1 base and J by 4 bases, and 11 bases separated the two germline ends. The DNA for the CDR3 is TGTGCCAGCAGTTTAGGTCCAGGAGATTACGAGCAGTACTTC. It yields the protein CASSLGPGDYEQYF.

This clonotype was counted a few times. J is TRBJ1-4 and V is TRBV6-1, with D uncertain. The V end was cut by 0 bases, the J end by 5 bases, with 19 bases between. The germline CDR1 and CDR2 sequences are MNHNS and SASEGT. This CDR3 spans 18 amino acids. In DNA, the CDR3 is TGTGCCAGCAGTGAAGCGCTTCTAAGAAGGGCACCAAATGAAAAACTGTTTTTT. It yields the protein CASSEALLRRAPNEKLFF.

In its sample, this clonotype was seen many times. CDR3 nucleotides: TGTGCCAGTAGTCCTTCTTCTTTTGGGGAGGCTTTCTTT. This codes for CASSPSSFGEAFF. The J gene is TRBJ1-1, the V gene TRBV19; D gene ambiguous. Germline-derived CDR1 and CDR2 are LNHDA and SQIVND (reference sequence). V lost 5 bases, J lost 11 bases, and 18 bases lay in between. This CDR3 contains 13 residues.

The chain couples TRBV11-2 to TRBJ1-5; 7 bases fit TRBD1. This CDR3 is 12 amino acids long. After removal of 1 base from V and 9 bases from J, the junction contained 0 bases not matched to a gene. Germline V gene data show CDR1 as SGHAT and CDR2 as FQNNGV. CDR3 bases: TGTGCCAGCAGCTTAGGGACAGGGCCCCAGCATTTT. This codes for CASSLGTGPQHF.

This clonotype showed up just a few times. This chain joins TRBV20-1 and TRBJ1-1; D not certain. Germline assignment: CDR1 DFQATT and CDR2 SNEGSKA (reference sequence). V was pared by 1 base and J by 1 base, with 7 bases between. The CDR3 contains 13 residues. Written as DNA, the CDR3 is TGCAGTGCTAGAGGGACGGCGAACACTGAAGCTTTCTTT. Translation: CSARGTANTEAFF.

This clonotype was seen only a few times. The chain recombines TRBV7-2 with TRBJ2-7, with a weak D call TRBD2 (6 bases). The V end was cut by 6 bases, the J end by 2 bases, with 11 bases between. The germline CDR1 and CDR2 sequences are SGHTA and FQGNSA. CDR3 length: 13 amino acids. CDR3: CASSGGGAYEQYF. CDR3 in DNA: TGTGCCAGCAGTGGAGGAGGGGCCTACGAGCAGTACTTC. Drawing the rest from reference TRBV7-2 and TRBJ2-7, the complete variable domain is GAGVSQSPSNKVTEKGKDVELRCDPISGHTALYWYRQSLGQGLEFLIYFQGNSAPDKSGLPSDRFSAERTGGSVSTLTIQRTQQEDSAVYLCASSGGGAYEQYFGPGTRLTVT.

A single count supports this clonotype. CDR3 sequence reads: CASSLAGGNPWNEQYF. The DNA of the CDR3 is TGTGCCAGCAGCCTGGCGGGGGGGAATCCTTGGAACGAGCAGTACTTC. The V gene is TRBV7-3, the J gene TRBJ2-7; 9 bases map to TRBD2. V shed 5 bases and J 5 bases; nucleotides not matched to a gene: 13. Germline V CDR1 and CDR2: SGHTA, FQGTGA. CDR3 length: 16 amino acids.

The chain combines TRBV5-1 with TRBJ2-5; D uncertain. The V end lost 4 bases, the J end lost 3 bases, and 4 bases lay between the germline ends. Germline V CDR1 and CDR2: SGHRS, YFSETQ. The CDR3 covers 11 residues. CDR3 nucleotides: TGCGCCAGCAGCAAAGAAGAGACCCAGTACTTC. Protein: CASSKEETQYF.

The chain joins TRBV2 to TRBJ2-5, with D tentatively TRBD1 (8 bases). Per germline, CDR1 SNHLY and CDR2 FYNNEI. The CDR3 contains 16 residues. V lost 6 bases, J lost 6 bases, and 23 bases lay in between. CDR3 DNA sequence: TGTGCCAGCAGGGGGGGGACAGGAGCCACAAGGCAGACCCAGTACTTC. Protein product: CASRGGTGATRQTQYF.

This clonotype was observed a few times. The CDR3 DNA sequence: TGTGCCAGCAGCGTAGCGGAGGGGGCCCCCTACGAGCAGTACTTC. It translates to CASSVAEGAPYEQYF. The chain links TRBV9 to TRBJ2-7, with a possible D match to TRBD1 (7 bases). Trimming cost V 0 bases and J 2 bases, with 12 bases left between them. The germline V gene encodes CDR1 SGDLS and CDR2 YYNGEE. This CDR3 is built from 15 residues.

At least ten counts were recorded for this clonotype. The rearrangement uses TRBV5-1 and TRBJ1-6; TRBD1 agrees at 7 bases. With 3 bases clipped from V and 8 bases from J, the junction kept 11 bases outside the gene matches. Germline CDR1 SGHRS, CDR2 YFSETQ. CDR3 length: 16 amino acids. CDR3 region: CASSYDPTGRDSPLHF. DNA of the CDR3: TGCGCCAGCAGCTACGACCCGACAGGGAGGGATTCACCCCTCCACTTT.

As for this clonotype: One end of the junction does not line up with germline, which may come from a read error. This sequence joins TRBV10-3 and TRBJ2-2, with D perhaps TRBD2 (5 bases). Germline CDR1 ENHRY, CDR2 SYGVKD. There are 14 residues in the CDR3. CDR3 DNA: TGTGCCAGCAGTGAACTAGAAGGGACCGGGGAGCTGTTTTTT. This translates into CASSELEGTGELFF.

This clonotype was picked up many times. The rearrangement uses TRBV5-1 and TRBJ2-5; 7 positions agree with TRBD1. Unmatched junction bases numbered 8, after V lost 2 bases and J lost 7 bases. CDR3 size: 14 residues. Germline V gives CDR1 SGHRS, CDR2 YFSETQ. The CDR3, as DNA: TGCGCCAGCAGCTTATTGCAGGGGGAAGGGACCCAGTACTTC. Translated: CASSLLQGEGTQYF.

The rearrangement joins TRBV5-8 to TRBJ2-7, with a possible D match to TRBD2 (7 bases). The germline V gene has CDR1 SGHTS and CDR2 YDEGEE. The ends were cut back, 3 bases at V and 2 bases at J, with 15 bases in the middle. The CDR3 has 15 amino acids. CDR3: CASSSGGVDPYEQYF. The CDR3 DNA reads TGTGCCAGCAGCTCGGGGGGCGTGGACCCCTACGAGCAGTACTTC. The whole variable domain, remainder taken from reference TRBV5-8 and TRBJ2-7, is EAGVTQSPTHLIKTRGQQATLRCSPISGHTSVYWYQQALGLGLQFLLWYDEGEERNRGNFPPRFSGRQFPNYSSELNVNALELEDSALYLCASSSGGVDPYEQYFGPGTRLTVT.

This clonotype was detected ten times or more. V is TRBV10-3 and J is TRBJ2-5, with 7 bases identical to TRBD2. CDR3 length: 14 residues. Looked up from germline, CDR1 is ENHRY and CDR2 is SYGVKD. The V and J ends lost 0 bases and 5 bases, in that order; junction bases with no gene match: 3. The CDR3 region has the DNA TGTGCCATCAGTGAGTCGCCCGGGAGGGAGACCCAGTACTTC. Residues: CAISESPGRETQYF.

This clonotype was seen a handful of times. The J gene is TRBJ1-2, the V gene TRBV12-3 or TRBV12-4; D may be TRBD1 (5 bases). V was cut by 5 bases and J by 4 bases, with 17 bases left in between. The CDR3 is 15 residues long. CDR3 coding DNA: TGTGCCAGCAGTCTCGGGACGGCGGGGGGCTATGGCTACACCTTC. This sequence encodes CASSLGTAGGYGYTF.

This clonotype was picked up many times. CDR3 bases: TGTGCCACCAGCCGCGGGGTCCCCTACGAGCAGTACTTC. This codes for CATSRGVPYEQYF. The chain recombines TRBV15 with TRBJ2-7, with a weak D call TRBD2 (6 bases). The germline gives CDR1 LNHNV, CDR2 YYDKDF (reference sequence). V dropped 5 bases and J dropped 2 bases, with 10 bases sitting between them. The CDR3 contains 13 residues.

This clonotype turned up a few times. V is TRBV12-3 or TRBV12-4 and J is TRBJ2-5; D gene ambiguous. This CDR3 region has 14 residues. The V end was cut by 5 bases, the J end by 6 bases, with 16 bases between. The CDR3 here is CASSPSRVRQTQYF. DNA for the CDR3: TGTGCCAGCAGTCCCTCCCGGGTCAGACAGACCCAGTACTTC.

As DNA, the CDR3 is TGTGCCAGCAGTCGATACGGGACTAGCGGGACGTACGAGCAGTACTTC. It encodes CASSRYGTSGTYEQYF. The chain uses TRBV12-3 or TRBV12-4 and TRBJ2-7, with 13 bases lining up with TRBD2. The CDR3 length is 16 residues. Trimming removed 5 bases from V and 4 bases from J; junction bases left unmatched: 8.

The V gene is TRBV20-1, the J gene TRBJ2-1; weak D call: TRBD1 (6 bases). The length of the CDR3 is 15 residues. Germline values: CDR1 DFQATT, CDR2 SNEGSKA (reference sequence). V was cut by 5 bases and J by 3 bases, with 17 bases left in between. The CDR3 region is CSALGTGRYYNEQFF. For the CDR3, the DNA is TGCAGTGCTCTCGGTACAGGGCGGTACTACAATGAGCAGTTCTTC.

In its sample, this clonotype was seen many times. The V gene is TRBV14, the J gene TRBJ2-7, with 9 bases fitting TRBD1. The V and J ends lost 3 bases and 3 bases, in that order; junction bases with no gene match: 6. The germline CDR1 and CDR2 sequences are SGHDN and FVKESK. The CDR3 extends over 15 amino acids. The CDR3 region is CASSHGTGLSYEQYF. CDR3 nucleotide sequence: TGTGCCAGCAGCCACGGGACAGGGTTGAGCTACGAGCAGTACTTC.

The chain joins TRBV10-3 to TRBJ1-2; weak D call: TRBD1 (5 bases). Between the trimmed V and J ends, which lost 8 bases and 7 bases, there was a span of 11 bases. Germline V gives CDR1 ENHRY, CDR2 SYGVKD. The CDR3 has 11 amino acids. The CDR3 region has the DNA TGTGCCATCGGAGTGCAGGGTGGCTACACCTTC. Protein sequence: CAIGVQGGYTF.

The chain is built from TRBV2 and TRBJ2-2, with TRBD2 matching 12 bases. The CDR3 contains 16 residues. Germline V lookup: CDR1 SNHLY, CDR2 FYNNEI. The V and J ends lost 6 bases and 8 bases, in that order; junction bases with no gene match: 10. CDR3 protein: CASSARLAGDGGELFF. The CDR3 DNA follows: TGTGCCAGCAGCGCCCGACTAGCGGGGGATGGAGGGGAGCTGTTTTTT.